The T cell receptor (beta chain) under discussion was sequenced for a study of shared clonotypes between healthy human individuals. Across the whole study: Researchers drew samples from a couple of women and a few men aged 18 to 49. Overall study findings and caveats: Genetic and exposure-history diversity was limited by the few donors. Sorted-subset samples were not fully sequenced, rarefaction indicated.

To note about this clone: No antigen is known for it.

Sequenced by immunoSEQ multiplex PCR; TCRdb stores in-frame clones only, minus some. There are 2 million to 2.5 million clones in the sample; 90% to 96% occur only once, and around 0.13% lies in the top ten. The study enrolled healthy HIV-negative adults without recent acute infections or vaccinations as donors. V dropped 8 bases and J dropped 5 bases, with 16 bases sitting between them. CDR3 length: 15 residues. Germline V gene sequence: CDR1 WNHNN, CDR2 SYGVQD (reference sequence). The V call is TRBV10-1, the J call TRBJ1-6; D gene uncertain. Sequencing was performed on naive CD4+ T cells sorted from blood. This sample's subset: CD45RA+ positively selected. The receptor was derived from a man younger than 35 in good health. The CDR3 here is CASEAESGHNSPLHF. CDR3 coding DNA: TGCGCCAGCGAGGCAGAGAGTGGGCATAATTCACCCCTCCACTTT.